The clone carrying this T cell receptor beta chain was seen only once. Its antigen is currently unknown. The CDR3 covers 16 residues. Germline V gives CDR1 SGHRS, CDR2 YFSETQ. Trimming pared 0 bases from V and 4 bases from J, leaving 14 bases between. This sample stems from a study of PD-1 blockade in mismatch repair-deficient tumors. Findings and limits, study-wide: Rapid post-treatment expansion, then contraction, generally preceding radiologic response, marked tumor-resident clones.

All patients were mismatch repair deficient, assessed by either PCR or immunohistochemistry. The TCR-sequenced patients were a few responders to pembrolizumab. TCRdb's copy holds only in-frame clones and misses some; the assay was immunoSEQ multiplex PCR. Altogether roughly 15,000 clones are present, more than 70% being singletons, with the ten largest covering 15% to 20%. Here the sequenced sample was PBMCs, taken before pembrolizumab treatment. This rearrangement joins TRBV5-1 to TRBJ2-1; D may match TRBD1 or TRBD2 (5 bases each). The receptor comes from an adult with mismatch repair-deficient cancer. The CDR3 protein is CASSLGKWDAYNEQFF. The CDR3 bases are TGCGCCAGCAGCTTGGGGAAATGGGACGCGTACAATGAGCAGTTCTTC.